Listed below are T cell receptor beta chains from one sample, sequenced in a study of naive and memory T cell subsets. TCRdb processed the 5' RACE reads anew with MiXCR; each CDR3 protein has one entry. This sample yields roughly 48,000 distinct CDR3 sequences, of which around 4.7% are seen a single time; roughly 0.8% belongs to the top ten. These receptors came from a female donor in good health. Each CDR3 is given with its conserved first and last residue.

TRBJ1-6	TRBV6-1	CATPEGQASSYNSPLHF
TRBJ2-7	TRBV28	CASSLSPQPLDF
TRBJ2-3	TRBV13	CASSLSGPTSGRRLRDTQYF
TRBJ2-1	TRBV30	CAWSARPYNEQFF
TRBJ2-7	TRBV6-5	CASSPGTSGHYEQYF
TRBJ2-7	TRBV10-1	CASSESAGYEQYF
TRBJ2-7	TRBV29-1	CSVGGWEGARSYEQYF
TRBJ2-5	TRBV5-1	CASSLAETSGIRETQYF
TRBJ2-3	TRBV29-1	CSVTTGLLTDTQYF
TRBJ2-1	TRBV20-1	CSARDGLASNEQFF
TRBJ1-3	TRBV29-1	CSVEGRQGFSGNTIYF
TRBJ2-1	TRBV6-5	CASQQGSYNEQFF
TRBJ2-5	TRBV29-1	CSVEWSRAPQETQYF
TRBJ2-7	TRBV20-1	CSARIGIAGRYEQYF
TRBJ2-2	TRBV28	CASSLEGWWNTGELFF
TRBJ1-5	TRBV20-1	CSARPWDGESIPQHF
TRBJ2-2	TRBV3-1	CASSPSWGRLTTGELFF
TRBJ2-3	TRBV20-1	CSAPGLFSTDTQYF
TRBJ2-3	TRBV28	CASSSPQPHTDTQYF
TRBJ1-2	TRBV30	CASGQGRGDTF
TRBJ2-7	TRBV2	CASRVPRSYEQYF